These T cell receptor beta chains were read from a single sample in a study of blood T cell repertoires in COVID-19. Sequencing used immunoSEQ multiplex PCR; TCRdb keeps in-frame clones, though not all of them. Counted here are 200,000 or so clones, about 86% occurring once; the ten biggest clones make up 3% to 3.5%. What was sequenced was peripheral blood. The receptors were sampled from a woman aged 25-40 years who had recovered from COVID-19. The CDR3 runs from the conserved cysteine through the conserved F or W. The order of the fields is D gene, clone size, J gene, V gene, CDR3 protein, CDR3 DNA. A D gene is named only where the DNA matches it firmly. Clone size, where shown, is once, few, many, or a class for clones that have expanded.

D gene: -
clone size: -
J gene: TRBJ2-1
V gene: TRBV10-1
CDR3 protein: CASSPLAGDEQFF
CDR3 DNA: TGCGCCAGCAGCCCCCTCGCCGGGGATGAGCAGTTCTTC

D gene: -
clone size: -
J gene: TRBJ1-2
V gene: TRBV6-2/TRBV6-3
CDR3 protein: CASTPDGIYGYTF
CDR3 DNA: TGTGCCAGCACCCCGGACGGGATCTATGGCTACACCTTC

D gene: -
clone size: once
J gene: TRBJ1-4
V gene: TRBV7-8
CDR3 protein: CASSPQRTHGEKLFF
CDR3 DNA: TGTGCCAGCAGCCCCCAGCGGACCCACGGGGAAAAACTGTTTTTT

D gene: TRBD2
clone size: -
J gene: TRBJ2-2
V gene: TRBV30
CDR3 protein: CAWNRGLAENTGELFF
CDR3 DNA: TGTGCCTGGAATCGAGGACTAGCGGAAAACACCGGGGAGCTGTTTTTT

D gene: TRBD1
clone size: -
J gene: TRBJ2-7
V gene: TRBV19
CDR3 protein: CASSFTGGTYEQYF
CDR3 DNA: TGTGCCAGTAGTTTCACAGGGGGGACCTACGAGCAGTACTTC

D gene: TRBD2
clone size: -
J gene: TRBJ2-1
V gene: TRBV3-1/TRBV3-2
CDR3 protein: CASSQDASVGTSFFYNEQFF
CDR3 DNA: TGTGCCAGCAGCCAAGACGCTTCAGTGGGGACTAGCTTTTTTTACAATGAGCAGTTCTTC

D gene: TRBD2
clone size: few
J gene: TRBJ2-3
V gene: TRBV10-3
CDR3 protein: CAIATGTSATDTQYF
CDR3 DNA: TGTGCCATCGCCACCGGGACTAGCGCGACAGATACGCAGTATTTT

D gene: TRBD2
clone size: few
J gene: TRBJ2-7
V gene: TRBV6-6
CDR3 protein: CASSYSGGHEQYF
CDR3 DNA: TGTGCCAGCAGTTACTCGGGAGGGCACGAGCAGTACTTC

D gene: -
clone size: -
J gene: TRBJ1-2
V gene: TRBV6-5
CDR3 protein: CASGGGYGYTF
CDR3 DNA: TGTGCCTCCGGGGGAGGCTATGGCTACACCTTC

D gene: TRBD2
clone size: -
J gene: TRBJ2-2
V gene: TRBV28
CDR3 protein: CASSFRASGNGELFF
CDR3 DNA: TGTGCCAGCAGTTTTCGGGCTAGCGGGAACGGGGAGCTGTTTTTT

D gene: -
clone size: many
J gene: TRBJ2-2
V gene: TRBV18
CDR3 protein: CASSNRQDPTGELFF
CDR3 DNA: TGTGCCAGCTCAAACAGACAGGACCCCACCGGGGAGCTGTTTTTT

D gene: -
clone size: -
J gene: TRBJ2-7
V gene: TRBV5-6
CDR3 protein: CASSQGTYEQYF
CDR3 DNA: TGTGCCAGCAGCCAGGGAACCTACGAGCAGTACTTC

D gene: TRBD2
clone size: -
J gene: TRBJ2-7
V gene: TRBV28
CDR3 protein: CASSSILLAGMIEQYF
CDR3 DNA: TGTGCCAGCAGTTCTATCCTACTAGCGGGAATGATCGAGCAGTACTTC

D gene: TRBD2
clone size: -
J gene: TRBJ2-7
V gene: TRBV28
CDR3 protein: CASSSGTYILSYEQYF
CDR3 DNA: TGTGCCAGCTCTAGCGGGACCTATATACTATCCTACGAGCAGTACTTC

D gene: -
clone size: -
J gene: TRBJ2-7
V gene: TRBV6-5
CDR3 protein: CASSWGGLGEQYF
CDR3 DNA: TGTGCCAGCAGCTGGGGGGGGCTCGGCGAGCAGTACTTC

D gene: -
clone size: -
J gene: TRBJ1-1
V gene: TRBV28
CDR3 protein: CASSPLPPRAFF
CDR3 DNA: TGTGCCAGCAGTCCCCTTCCCCCGCGTGCTTTCTTT

D gene: TRBD1
clone size: few
J gene: TRBJ1-2
V gene: TRBV3-1/TRBV3-2
CDR3 protein: CASSRQGHGYTF
CDR3 DNA: TGTGCCAGCAGCCGACAGGGACATGGCTACACCTTC

D gene: TRBD2
clone size: -
J gene: TRBJ2-1
V gene: TRBV27
CDR3 protein: CASPLRQREDPTTQATEQFF
CDR3 DNA: TGTGCCAGCCCCCTTCGCCAGCGGGAGGACCCCACAACGCAGGCTACGGAGCAGTTCTTC

D gene: -
clone size: few
J gene: TRBJ1-5
V gene: TRBV19
CDR3 protein: CASSPQGWDQPQHF
CDR3 DNA: TGTGCCAGTAGTCCGCAGGGATGGGATCAGCCCCAGCATTTT

D gene: TRBD2
clone size: -
J gene: TRBJ2-6
V gene: TRBV19
CDR3 protein: CASSAGRAGANVLTF
CDR3 DNA: TGTGCCAGTTCCGCGGGGAGGGCTGGGGCCAACGTCCTGACTTTC

D gene: TRBD1
clone size: -
J gene: TRBJ2-7
V gene: TRBV28
CDR3 protein: CASIASGGYEQYF
CDR3 DNA: TGTGCCAGCATCGCCTCAGGGGGCTACGAGCAGTACTTC

D gene: -
clone size: -
J gene: TRBJ1-5
V gene: TRBV5-1
CDR3 protein: CASSLGANSNQPQHF
CDR3 DNA: TGCGCCAGCAGCTTGGGGGCTAATAGCAATCAGCCCCAGCATTTT

D gene: TRBD2
clone size: -
J gene: TRBJ2-5
V gene: TRBV10-1
CDR3 protein: CASSPGLAELQETQYF
CDR3 DNA: TGCGCCAGCAGTCCTGGACTAGCGGAACTTCAAGAGACCCAGTACTTC